Each of the 28 T cell receptor beta chains below was sequenced from the same sample in a study of human T cells and chemical hapten exposure. Noted time point: patch test 2, 6 weeks after DPC sensitization. Noted treatment: therapeutic diphenylcyclopropenone sensitization with weekly scalp DPC. From the RACE reads, TCRdb called clonotypes with MiXCR, one entry per CDR3 protein. The top ten hold around 5.6% of the sample, which has some 350,000 distinct CDR3 sequences, around 6% seen once. This specimen consisted of whole blood, obtained in connection with sensitization to the hapten diphenylcyclopropenone (DPC). The origin of the receptors is a woman between 18 and 29 years old with alopecia areata. Some clones in this sample may be carry-over from other donors' samples.

V and J are TRBV7-8 and TRBJ1-5, with a possible D match to TRBD1 (6 bases). Deletions cut 5 bases from V and 0 bases from J, with 14 bases between. The germline V gene has CDR1 SGHVS and CDR2 FQNEAQ. CDR3 length: 16 residues. The CDR3 here is CASSPGGSYSNQPQHF. In nucleotides, the CDR3 is TGTGCCAGCAGCCCGGGGGGCAGCTATAGCAATCAGCCCCAGCATTTT. Supplemented by reference TRBV7-8 and TRBJ1-5, the full variable domain reads GAGVSQSPRYKVAKRGQDVALRCDPISGHVSLFWYQQALGQGPEFLTYFQNEAQLDKSGLPSDRFFAERPEGSVSTLKIQRTQQEDSAVYLCASSPGGSYSNQPQHFGDGTRLSIL.

The table lists this clonotype with many counts. V and J are TRBV5-1 and TRBJ1-5; 7 bases are a match to TRBD1. CDR3 size: 15 residues. Trimming at V came to 5 bases and at J to 7 bases, leaving 12 bases not matched to a gene. Germline assignment: CDR1 SGHRS and CDR2 YFSETQ. CDR3 sequence reads: CASSGDRARGQPQHF. DNA of the CDR3: TGCGCCAGCAGTGGAGACAGGGCGAGAGGACAGCCCCAGCATTTT.

This clonotype has at least ten counts. This sequence joins TRBV25-1 and TRBJ1-4; 8 nucleotides match TRBD1. V trimming: 4 bases; J trimming: 3 bases; junction bases outside the gene matches: 4. This CDR3 has 15 amino acids. Germline V CDR1 and CDR2: MGHDK, SYGVNS. CDR3 DNA: TGTGCCAGCAGTGTTCAGGGGGCGTCTAATGAAAAACTGTTTTTT. Residues: CASSVQGASNEKLFF. The full variable domain, completed using reference TRBV25-1 and TRBJ1-4, is EADIYQTPRYLVIGTGKKITLECSQTMGHDKMYWYQQDPGMELHLIHYSYGVNSTEKGDLSSESTVSRIRTEHFPLTLESARPSHTSQYLCASSVQGASNEKLFFGSGTQLSVL.

This chain joins TRBV12-3 or TRBV12-4 and TRBJ2-3; a weak D match, TRBD2 (5 bases). The ends were cut back, 8 bases at V and 4 bases at J, with 13 bases in the middle. This CDR3 is built from 13 residues. CDR3 DNA: TGTGCCAGCTTAAACCAGGAGGCAGATACGCAGTATTTT. It is translated as CASLNQEADTQYF.

This clonotype was recorded at least ten times. CDR3 in DNA: TGTGCCAGCAGCCAAGATCAACTTAACAGGGGCAATCAGCCCCAGCATTTT. It is translated as CASSQDQLNRGNQPQHF. This chain connects TRBV4-2 to TRBJ1-5; D is possibly TRBD1 (6 bases). Germline lookup yields CDR1 LGHNA and CDR2 YNFKEQ. The CDR3 contains 17 residues. V was trimmed by 0 bases and J by 2 bases, leaving 14 bases between them.

There are a few counts of this clonotype. The rearrangement uses TRBV2 and TRBJ2-5; 8 bases are shared with TRBD1. This CDR3 contains 13 residues. From germline, CDR1 is SNHLY and CDR2 FYNNEI. After removal of 6 bases from V and 5 bases from J, the junction contained 5 bases not matched to a gene. The CDR3 DNA reads as TGTGCCAGCAGCGGACAGGGCTATGAGACCCAGTACTTC. This translates into CASSGQGYETQYF.

This clonotype has more than one count but fewer than ten. This chain uses TRBV6-6 with TRBJ2-3; no definite D call. Germline lookup yields CDR1 MNHNY and CDR2 SVGAGI (reference sequence). V was shortened by 2 bases and J by 3 bases, with 12 bases between the two germline ends. This CDR3 is built from 15 residues. The DNA of the CDR3 is TGTGCCAGCAGTTACCCGGAAGCGTTGACAGATACGCAGTATTTT. This sequence encodes CASSYPEALTDTQYF.

V gene TRBV18 combines with J gene TRBJ2-1; D may be TRBD2 (7 bases). V lost 1 base and J lost 4, with 11 bases in between. Per germline, CDR1 KGHSH and CDR2 LQKENI. The CDR3 loop spans 15 amino acids. Here the CDR3 DNA reads TGTGCCAGCTCACCACGGGGGGGCCAGTACAATGAGCAGTTCTTC. It yields the protein CASSPRGGQYNEQFF.

The rearrangement uses TRBV2 and TRBJ2-7; D may be TRBD1 or TRBD2 (5 bases each). Germline V lookup: CDR1 SNHLY, CDR2 FYNNEI. V lost 7 bases and J lost 7, with 17 bases in between. CDR3 length: 13 amino acids. The CDR3 protein is CASMVGAGGEQYF. In nucleotides, the CDR3 is TGTGCCAGCATGGTTGGGGCAGGAGGTGAGCAGTACTTC.

This clonotype turned up a few times. This chain links TRBV25-1 with TRBJ1-4, with TRBD1 as a possible D gene (5 bases). The CDR3 totals 17 residues. V lost 3 bases and J lost 0, with 14 bases in between. The germline gives CDR1 MGHDK, CDR2 SYGVNS. The CDR3 region is CASSDPMTVATNEKLFF. The CDR3 bases are TGTGCCAGCAGTGACCCAATGACAGTTGCAACTAATGAAAAACTGTTTTTT.

This clonotype was detected ten times or more. V and J are TRBV6-2 or TRBV6-3 and TRBJ2-7; TRBD1 aligns across 9 bases. Germline assignment: CDR1 MNHEY and CDR2 SVGEGT. V shed 5 bases and J 5 bases; nucleotides not matched to a gene: 7. The CDR3 extends over 14 amino acids. The CDR3 loop is CASSPGQGQNEQYF. The CDR3 nucleotides are TGTGCCAGCAGTCCTGGACAGGGGCAGAACGAGCAGTACTTC.

This clonotype was seen ten or more times. The chain is built from TRBV12-3 or TRBV12-4 and TRBJ1-1; no clear D. V was pared by 7 bases and J by 5 bases, with 14 bases between. The CDR3 covers 13 residues. The CDR3 nucleotides are TGTGCCAGCAAGCCCAGTCTCGGGACTGAAGCTTTCTTT. Translation: CASKPSLGTEAFF.

This chain uses TRBV7-3 with TRBJ2-7; D is unclear. This CDR3 contains 13 residues. The V end was cut by 5 bases, the J end by 0 bases, with 8 bases between. Germline V gene data show CDR1 as SGHTA and CDR2 as FQGTGA. The chain's CDR3 is CASSTYISYEQYF. As DNA, the CDR3 is TGTGCCAGCAGCACCTACATCTCCTACGAGCAGTACTTC.

At least ten counts were recorded for this clonotype. The rearrangement links TRBV7-9 to TRBJ1-1; possibly TRBD1 for D (6 bases). The CDR3 sequence is 12 residues long. Germline V gene sequence: CDR1 SEHNR, CDR2 FQNEAQ (reference sequence). The germline V and J ends were trimmed by 4 bases and 7 bases, with 10 bases remaining between them. CDR3 amino acids: CASSSRTDEAFF. DNA for the CDR3: TGTGCCAGCAGCTCACGGACAGATGAAGCTTTCTTT. The complete variable domain, with remaining parts taken from reference TRBV7-9 and TRBJ1-1, reads DTGVSQNPRHKITKRGQNVTFRCDPISEHNRLYWYRQTLGQGPEFLTYFQNEAQLEKSRLLSDRFSAERPKGSFSTLEIQRTEQGDSAMYLCASSSRTDEAFFGQGTRLTVV.

The chain combines TRBV9 with TRBJ2-1; 10 bases are a match to TRBD1. From germline, CDR1 is SGDLS and CDR2 YYNGEE. The CDR3 is 15 amino acids. With 3 bases clipped from V and 4 bases from J, the junction kept 4 bases outside the gene matches. The DNA of the CDR3 is TGTGCCAGCAGCGGAACGGGACAGGGGTACAATGAGCAGTTCTTC. Residues: CASSGTGQGYNEQFF.

This clonotype turned up a few times. This chain links TRBV25-1 with TRBJ1-6; 7 bases map to TRBD1. This CDR3 spans 17 amino acids. After removal of 6 bases from V and 4 bases from J, the junction contained 12 bases not matched to a gene. Germline-derived CDR1 and CDR2 are MGHDK and SYGVNS. The CDR3 sequence is CASSRDSGTTYNSPLHF. CDR3 DNA: TGTGCCAGCAGCCGGGACAGCGGAACGACTTATAATTCACCCCTCCACTTT.

This clonotype was seen a few times. This chain links TRBV9 with TRBJ2-5, with 13 positions matching TRBD2. The CDR3 loop spans 18 amino acids. CDR1 is SGDLS, CDR2 YYNGEE, per germline. Trimming cost V 3 bases and J 2 bases; bases outside gene matches: 10. CDR3 nucleotides: TGTGCCAGCAGCGGCCGCCACCCGGGACTAGCGGGGCAAGAGACCCAGTACTTC. This encodes CASSGRHPGLAGQETQYF.

This clonotype has more than one count but fewer than ten. The chain couples TRBV5-1 to TRBJ2-1; 14 bases line up with TRBD2. Germline CDR1 SGHRS, CDR2 YFSETQ. There are 17 residues in the CDR3. V dropped 3 bases and J dropped 7; count of bases not matched to a gene: 9. The CDR3 bases are TGCGCCAGCAGCTCTTTCCCGACTAGCGGGGGGGCGAATGAGCAGTTCTTC. Translated, it gives CASSSFPTSGGANEQFF.

In this sample, this clonotype turned up a few times. The rearrangement links TRBV4-2 to TRBJ1-2; TRBD1 agrees at 11 bases. The CDR3 consists of 16 residues. V trimming: 0 bases; J trimming: 5 bases; junction bases outside the gene matches: 5. CDR1 and CDR2 (germline): LGHNA, YNFKEQ. CDR3 residues: CASSQDGTGGYYGYTF. The CDR3 DNA is TGTGCCAGCAGCCAAGATGGGACAGGGGGATATTATGGCTACACCTTC.

The rearrangement uses TRBV5-1 and TRBJ2-3; maybe TRBD1 (6 bases). The CDR3 loop spans 15 amino acids. Germline V gives CDR1 SGHRS, CDR2 YFSETQ. The V end was cut by 3 bases, the J end by 3 bases, with 14 bases between. The CDR3 protein is CASSSYRVGTDTQYF. The CDR3 DNA follows: TGCGCCAGCAGCTCATACAGGGTAGGGACAGATACGCAGTATTTT.

This clonotype appeared many times. As DNA, the CDR3 is TGCAGTGCTAGAGGCCTCTCTGGAAACACCATATATTTT. Amino acids: CSARGLSGNTIYF. The chain is built from TRBV20-1 and TRBJ1-3, with D uncertain. The CDR3 is 13 amino acids. CDR1 is DFQATT and CDR2 is SNEGSKA in the germline V gene (reference sequence). V shed 1 base and J shed 0 bases, with 4 bases lying between them.

Ten or more counts support this clonotype. The V gene is TRBV6-5, the J gene TRBJ1-5; D uncertain. In germline, CDR1 is MNHEY, CDR2 SVGAGI. Trimming took off 11 bases at V and 1 base at J, with 15 bases between the two ends. CDR3 length: 14 amino acids. The CDR3 bases are TGTGCCTTGCCTGGGTCAGGAAGCAATCAGCCCCAGCATTTT. Translating it yields CALPGSGSNQPQHF.

This chain links TRBV20-1 with TRBJ1-2; 9 nucleotides line up with TRBD1. Germline loops: CDR1 DFQATT, CDR2 SNEGSKA (reference sequence). V dropped 6 bases and J dropped 2; count of bases not matched to a gene: 4. The CDR3 has 13 residues. Written as DNA, the CDR3 is TGCAGTGCAAGGGGACAGGGCAACTATGGCTACACCTTC. This gives the protein CSARGQGNYGYTF.

The chain couples TRBV3-1 to TRBJ2-6, with 7 bases that match TRBD1. The V gene's germline CDR1 is LGHDT and CDR2 YNNKEL (reference sequence). V lost 5 bases, J lost 8 bases, and 3 bases stayed unmatched. The CDR3 is 13 residues long. CDR3 loop: CASSEGASNVLTF. In DNA, the CDR3 is TGTGCCAGCAGCGAGGGGGCTTCCAACGTCCTGACTTTC.

CDR3 amino acids: CASSPRWADTQYF. The CDR3 DNA follows: TGTGCCAGCTCACCAAGATGGGCAGATACGCAGTATTTT. The chain recombines TRBV18 with TRBJ2-3; the D is unclear. The CDR3 is 13 residues long. Germline-derived CDR1 and CDR2 are KGHSH and LQKENI. The V and J ends lost 2 bases and 4 bases respectively, with 7 bases between them.

The chain employs TRBV27 and TRBJ2-5; TRBD1 matches at 9 bases. This CDR3 is built from 15 residues. The V gene end was trimmed by 5 bases and the J gene end by 0 bases; junction bases not matched to a gene: 4. Germline values: CDR1 MNHEY, CDR2 SMNVEV (reference sequence). The CDR3 loop reads CASSLTGGHQETQYF. In nucleotides, the CDR3 is TGTGCCAGCAGTCTCACAGGGGGCCACCAAGAGACCCAGTACTTC.

This clonotype was seen at least ten times. This sequence joins TRBV7-9 and TRBJ2-1; 9 positions match TRBD1. The CDR3 is 16 residues long. Germline V lookup: CDR1 SEHNR, CDR2 FQNEAQ (reference sequence). Trimming took 5 bases from V and 12 from J; bases not matched to a gene: 17. The DNA for the CDR3 is TGTGCCAGCAGCCCTGCCGGGACAGGGAGATTACTGGGGCAGTTCTTC. It encodes CASSPAGTGRLLGQFF.

The chain recombines TRBV6-2 or TRBV6-3 with TRBJ1-1; D may be TRBD1 (5 bases). The CDR3 is 13 amino acids. Germline CDR1 reads MNHEY; CDR2 reads SVGEGT. The V gene lost 5 bases and the J gene lost 7 bases, with 14 bases spanning the gap. The chain's CDR3 is CASSDRQGDEAFF. The CDR3 bases are TGTGCCAGCAGTGACCGGCAGGGAGATGAAGCTTTCTTT.